This is a list of T cell receptor beta chains from one sample in a study of Graves' ophthalmopathy and Graves' hyperthyroidism. TCRdb reanalysed the multiplex PCR reads using MiXCR and keeps one entry per CDR3 protein. The table lists 620,000 or so distinct CDR3 sequences, roughly 20% of them singletons, with roughly 7.4% in the top ten. Sequenced: peripheral blood. The receptors derive from a woman aged 18-29 years with stable Graves' hyperthyroidism. Some clones in this sample may be carry-over from other donors' samples. The CDR3 runs from the conserved cysteine through the conserved F or W. D genes are given only for firm matches. Clone size is not always given. Where it is, it says once, few, many or a class for expanded clones.

many,TRBJ2-5,TRBV28,TRBD2,CASSLYGTSGSRAETQYF,TGTGCCAGCAGTTTATATGGGACTAGCGGGAGTAGGGCGGAGACCCAGTACTTC
many,TRBJ1-1,TRBV12-3/TRBV12-4,.,CASSPGKTEAFF,TGTGCCAGTAGCCCAGGGAAAACTGAAGCTTTCTTT
.,TRBJ1-2,TRBV9,.,CASSVASDGTGYTF,TGTGCCAGCAGCGTAGCGTCGGACGGTACTGGCTACACCTTC
many,TRBJ1-1,TRBV6-1,.,CASIPRENLANTEAFF,TGTGCCAGCATTCCCAGGGAGAACCTAGCGAACACTGAAGCTTTCTTT
many,TRBJ1-5,TRBV2,.,CASSLEGLQPQHF,TGTGCCAGCAGTTTGGAGGGTCTTCAGCCCCAGCATTTT
many,TRBJ2-5,TRBV12-3/TRBV12-4,.,CASSLAGNQETQYF,TGTGCCAGCAGTTTGGCGGGGAACCAAGAGACCCAGTACTTC
many,TRBJ1-5,TRBV20-1,.,CSATQGTNQPQHF,TGCAGTGCTACACAGGGTACTAATCAGCCCCAGCATTTT
many,TRBJ2-5,TRBV6-1,.,CASSNGLVQETQYF,TGTGCCAGCAGCAATGGGTTAGTCCAAGAGACCCAGTACTTC
many,TRBJ1-2,TRBV6-1,TRBD1,CASSPPGQGIFHGYTF,TGTGCCAGCAGTCCGCCGGGACAGGGGATTTTCCATGGCTACACCTTC
.,TRBJ2-5,TRBV27,.,CASSDWVRGETQYF,TGTGCCAGCAGTGATTGGGTCCGTGGAGAGACCCAGTACTTC
.,TRBJ2-4,TRBV2,.,CASSEGIQYF,TGTGCCAGCAGTGAGGGCATTCAGTACTTC
few,TRBJ2-2,TRBV2,TRBD2,CASSGGLAGGGELFF,TGTGCCAGCAGTGGAGGACTAGCGGGGGGCGGGGAGCTGTTTTTT
.,TRBJ2-7,TRBV6-4,.,CASRTDRVAAGVRDEQYF,TGTGCCAGCAGGACGGACAGGGTGGCAGCGGGGGTCCGGGACGAGCAGTACTTC
many,TRBJ2-7,TRBV5-1,.,CASSSPGGYEQYF,TGTGCCAGCAGTTCCCCCGGCGGGTACGAGCAGTACTTC
.,TRBJ1-2,TRBV28,.,CASGSQGPHLVGYTF,TGTGCCAGCGGCTCACAGGGCCCTCACCTTGTTGGCTACACCTTC
.,TRBJ2-7,TRBV6-1,.,CASSQGGAEPTYEQYF,TGTGCCAGCAGCCAAGGAGGGGCCGAACCCACCTACGAGCAGTACTTC
many,TRBJ2-5,TRBV28,TRBD1,CASSLSDRPSTQYF,TGTGCCAGCAGTTTATCGGACAGGCCCTCGACCCAGTACTTC
.,TRBJ2-5,TRBV15,TRBD2,CATSRGSGGAETQYF,TGTGCCACCAGCAGAGGGAGCGGGGGGGCGGAGACCCAGTACTTC
.,TRBJ2-5,TRBV28,.,CASRLRQIQETQYF,TGTGCCAGCAGATTGAGACAGATACAAGAGACCCAGTACTTC
.,TRBJ2-5,TRBV6-1,TRBD2,CASFLAGKEETQYF,TGTGCCAGCTTTTTAGCGGGCAAGGAAGAGACCCAGTACTTC
many,TRBJ1-2,TRBV12-3/TRBV12-4,TRBD1,CASKGTGNGYTF,TGTGCCAGCAAAGGGACAGGGAATGGCTACACCTTC
many,TRBJ1-2,TRBV6-9,TRBD1,CASAGTRDRRFVYGYTF,TGTGCCAGCGCCGGCACGAGGGACAGAAGGTTTGTGTATGGCTACACCTTC
many,TRBJ2-7,TRBV6-2/TRBV6-3,TRBD2,CAVTGGPAYEQYF,TGTGCGGTTACGGGGGGGCCTGCCTACGAGCAGTACTTC
many,TRBJ2-7,TRBV11-2,.,CASRNGQGPYEQYF,TGTGCCAGCAGGAACGGGCAGGGCCCCTACGAGCAGTACTTC
.,TRBJ1-5,TRBV10-3,.,CAISESHLTQPQHF,TGTGCCATCAGTGAGTCGCACCTAACCCAACCCCAGCATTTT
many,TRBJ1-1,TRBV6-5,.,CAGKSGLTTEAFF,TGTGCCGGGAAATCAGGGCTAACCACTGAAGCTTTCTTT
.,TRBJ2-2,TRBV14,.,CASSQDRIGELFF,TGTGCCAGCAGCCAAGATAGAATCGGGGAGCTGTTTTTT
.,TRBJ2-5,TRBV4-1,.,CASSQGGTANPQETQYF,TGCGCCAGCAGCCAAGGTGGCACTGCCAATCCCCAAGAGACCCAGTACTTC
.,TRBJ1-2,TRBV4-1,.,CASSQEERAVRGYTF,TGCGCCAGCAGCCAAGAGGAGAGGGCCGTAAGGGGCTACACCTTC
many,TRBJ2-7,TRBV11-1,TRBD2,CASGGLAGHTLYEQYF,TGTGCCAGCGGAGGACTAGCGGGGCATACCCTCTACGAGCAGTACTTC
few,TRBJ1-1,TRBV6-1,.,CASSVAGSSNTEAFF,TGTGCCAGCAGTGTCGCAGGGTCCTCGAACACTGAAGCTTTCTTT
many,TRBJ2-4,TRBV20-1,.,CTSLVGFLAKNIQYF,TGCACGTCTCTCGTCGGTTTTTTAGCCAAAAACATTCAGTACTTC
.,TRBJ2-7,TRBV15,TRBD1,CATSNRGGSYEQYF,TGTGCCACCAGTAACAGGGGCGGGTCCTACGAGCAGTACTTC
.,TRBJ2-2,TRBV25-1,TRBD2,CASSGGLAGTTGELFF,TGTGCCAGCAGTGGGGGACTAGCGGGGACCACCGGGGAGCTGTTTTTT
many,TRBJ2-5,TRBV5-1,.,CASSLGVDQYF,TGCGCCAGCAGCTTGGGGGTGGACCAGTACTTC
.,TRBJ2-7,TRBV11-2,TRBD2,CASSANPGTSGISGNF,TGTGCCAGCAGCGCAAACCCCGGGACTAGCGGGATCTCGGGAAACTTC
.,TRBJ2-7,TRBV30,TRBD1,CAWTPGQGFEQYF,TGTGCCTGGACCCCGGGACAGGGTTTCGAGCAGTACTTC
few,TRBJ2-7,TRBV4-1,TRBD2,CASSQDWGTTSPREQYF,TGCGCCAGCAGCCAAGACTGGGGGACTACCAGCCCCAGAGAGCAGTACTTC
many,TRBJ2-2,TRBV3-1,.,CASSQEFGGELFF,TGTGCCAGCAGCCAAGAGTTCGGCGGGGAGCTGTTTTTT
many,TRBJ1-1,TRBV10-3,TRBD1,CAIRDSTSTEAFF,TGTGCCATCCGGGACAGCACGAGCACTGAAGCTTTCTTT
few,TRBJ1-2,TRBV6-1,.,CASSEGARANGYTF,TGTGCCAGCAGTGAAGGGGCCAGGGCCAATGGCTACACCTTC
many,TRBJ2-7,TRBV28,.,CASSFFGSTHDHEQYF,TGTGCCAGCAGTTTCTTTGGGTCGACCCATGATCACGAGCAGTACTTC
many,TRBJ1-2,TRBV12-5,TRBD1,CASGLRTGIHGYTF,TGTGCTAGTGGTCTCCGGACAGGGATCCATGGCTACACCTTC
many,TRBJ2-7,TRBV15,TRBD1,CATSGGQACEQYF,TGTGCCACCAGCGGGGGACAGGCCTGCGAGCAGTACTTC
.,TRBJ2-2,TRBV19,TRBD1,CASSWGQEYTGEMFF,TGTGCCAGTAGTTGGGGACAGGAGTACACCGGGGAGATGTTTTTT
many,TRBJ1-1,TRBV12-3/TRBV12-4,TRBD1,CASSTSDRGLDTEAFF,TGTGCCAGCAGTACCTCGGACAGGGGGCTTGACACTGAAGCTTTCTTT
many,TRBJ2-7,TRBV13,TRBD2,CASSPPGLASYEQYF,TGTGCCAGCAGCCCACCGGGACTAGCTTCCTACGAGCAGTACTTC
.,TRBJ2-2,TRBV7-9,.,CASSLQGGDTGELFF,TGTGCCAGCAGCTTACAGGGCGGAGACACCGGGGAGCTGTTTTTT
many,TRBJ1-5,TRBV28,.,CASRTPGRELTQHF,TGTGCCAGCAGAACACCGGGGCGGGAACTGACCCAGCATTTT
.,TRBJ1-5,TRBV19,.,CASRVGRIQNQPQHF,TGTGCCAGTCGGGTAGGGCGTATACAGAATCAGCCCCAGCATTTT
.,TRBJ1-3,TRBV10-3,.,CATSRVGSSGNTIYF,TGTGCCACCTCAAGGGTAGGGTCCTCTGGAAACACCATATATTTT
few,TRBJ1-1,TRBV2,.,CASRVGGRQAEAFF,TGTGCCAGCAGGGTAGGGGGGCGTCAGGCTGAAGCTTTCTTT
many,TRBJ2-3,TRBV29-1,.,CSVERQFTDTQYF,TGCAGCGTTGAGCGGCAGTTCACAGATACGCAGTATTTT
many,TRBJ1-2,TRBV6-1,TRBD1,CASSRRDRADYGYTF,TGTGCCAGCTCCCGCCGGGACAGGGCGGACTATGGCTACACCTTC
few,TRBJ1-1,TRBV3-1,.,CASSQSGANTEAFF,TGTGCCAGCAGCCAATCCGGGGCGAACACTGAAGCTTTCTTT
many,TRBJ1-1,TRBV6-1,.,CASSGTLPTEAFF,TGTGCCAGCAGTGGGACCCTTCCCACTGAAGCTTTCTTT
.,TRBJ1-2,TRBV5-1,.,CASSLDVGDGYTF,TGCGCCAGCAGCTTGGACGTGGGGGACGGCTACACCTTC